This entry lists 25 T cell receptor beta chains sequenced from one sample in a study of CD8 T cells in Susac syndrome. Random hexamers were used to reverse transcribe roughly 0.45 to 1 ug of RNA. From the immunoSEQ multiplex PCR reads, TCRdb called clonotypes with MiXCR, one entry per CDR3 protein. Of some 180,000 distinct CDR3 sequences listed, approximately 94% are singletons. Sequenced sample: CD4+ T cells from PBMCs. These TCRs come from a human donor in good health.

The chain couples TRBV15 to TRBJ2-5, with D possibly matching TRBD2 (5 bases). The CDR3 sequence is 14 residues long. V was pared by 1 base and J by 5 bases, with 11 bases between. Germline V gives CDR1 LNHNV, CDR2 YYDKDF (reference sequence). The CDR3 protein is CATSRVEVGETQYF. The CDR3 nucleotides read TGTGCCACCAGCAGAGTGGAGGTAGGGGAGACCCAGTACTTC.

CDR3 sequence: CSARARTSGYEQYF. In DNA, the CDR3 is TGCAGTGCTAGAGCCCGGACTAGCGGGTACGAGCAGTACTTC. This chain uses TRBV20-1 with TRBJ2-7; 11 bases are shared with TRBD2. V shed 1 base, J shed 4 bases, and the junction held 3 bases outside the gene matches. This CDR3 comprises 14 residues. Germline V gene data show CDR1 as DFQATT and CDR2 as SNEGSKA (reference sequence).

The rearrangement joins TRBV24-1 to TRBJ2-7, with 7 bases that match TRBD1. The CDR3 consists of 11 residues. J gave up 6 bases and V 7 bases, and 2 bases lay outside the gene matches. Germline CDR1 and CDR2: KGHDR and SFDVKD. The CDR3 coding sequence is TGTGCCACCAGCGACAGGGCCGAGCAGTACTTC. Its protein product is CATSDRAEQYF.

The genes are TRBV28 and TRBJ1-5; no clear D. CDR1 and CDR2 (germline): MDHEN, SYDVKM. V shed 8 bases and J shed 5 bases, with 7 bases lying between them. The CDR3 is made up of 11 amino acids. The CDR3 is CASGRDQPQHF. The DNA for the CDR3 is TGTGCCAGCGGTAGGGATCAGCCCCAGCATTTT.

CDR3 sequence: CSVERKGDTEAFF. CDR3 DNA: TGCAGCGTTGAAAGAAAGGGGGACACTGAAGCTTTCTTT. The gene calls are TRBV29-1 and TRBJ1-1; maybe TRBD1 (6 bases). The CDR3 spans 13 residues. Deletions cut 2 bases from V and 3 bases from J, with 10 bases between. In germline, CDR1 is SQVTM, CDR2 ANQGSEA. The entire variable domain, with the rest obtained from reference TRBV29-1 and TRBJ1-1, is as follows: SAVISQKPSRDICQRGTSLTIQCQVDSQVTMMFWYRQQPGQSLTLIATANQGSEATYESGFVIDKFPISRPNLTFSTLTVSNMSPEDSSIYLCSVERKGDTEAFFGQGTRLTVV.

The genes are TRBV29-1 and TRBJ2-1; possibly TRBD2 for D (6 bases). The CDR3 spans 12 residues. Trimming pared 7 bases from V and 8 bases from J, leaving 15 bases between. Germline V CDR1 and CDR2: SQVTM, ANQGSEA. The CDR3 reads CSGLRSGDEQFF. Here the CDR3 DNA reads TGCAGCGGTCTACGATCGGGGGATGAGCAGTTCTTC.

The V and J genes are TRBV12-3 or TRBV12-4 and TRBJ1-1; D not resolved. The CDR3 consists of 13 residues. V lost 2 bases, J lost 5 bases, and 9 bases lay in between. CDR3 sequence (DNA): TGTGCCAGCAGTTTAAACCGACGGACTGAAGCTTTCTTT. Its translation is CASSLNRRTEAFF.

This chain uses TRBV15 with TRBJ2-3; 11 nucleotides line up with TRBD2. The CDR3 has 17 residues. The germline V gene encodes CDR1 LNHNV and CDR2 YYDKDF (reference sequence). V lost 3 bases, J lost 1 base, and 6 bases stayed unmatched. CDR3 protein: CATSRRVAGGGTDTQYF. For the CDR3, the DNA is TGTGCCACCAGCAGGAGAGTAGCGGGAGGGGGCACAGATACGCAGTATTTT.

This sequence joins TRBV29-1 and TRBJ1-1, with no clear D. The germline gives CDR1 SQVTM, CDR2 ANQGSEA. V was shortened by 4 bases and J by 8 bases, with 17 bases between the two germline ends. The CDR3 is 13 amino acids. The CDR3 DNA is TGCAGCGTTGTACCCCGCAACCGGGCAGAAGCTTTCTTT. Translation gives CSVVPRNRAEAFF.

The rearrangement uses TRBV3-1 and TRBJ1-1; a possible D gene is TRBD1 (5 bases). Deletions cut 5 bases from V and 1 base from J, with 11 bases between. The length of the CDR3 is 14 residues. The V gene's germline CDR1 is LGHDT and CDR2 YNNKEL (reference sequence). The CDR3 DNA reads TGTGCCAGCAGCGGACTCGACAGGAACACTGAAGCTTTCTTT. It encodes CASSGLDRNTEAFF.

The gene calls are TRBV29-1 and TRBJ2-5; 8 positions agree with TRBD1. This CDR3 comprises 12 residues. The J segment lost 3 bases and the V segment lost 7 bases, leaving 4 bases of the junction unmatched. Germline-derived CDR1 and CDR2 are SQVTM and ANQGSEA. In DNA form, the CDR3 reads TGCAGCGCCCAGACAGGGGAAGAGACCCAGTACTTC. It encodes CSAQTGEETQYF.

The chain joins TRBV7-2 to TRBJ1-5; D gene uncertain. The CDR3 covers 15 residues. With 5 bases removed from V and 2 bases from J, the gap between germline ends came to 13 bases. CDR1 is SGHTA, CDR2 FQGNSA, per germline. CDR3 sequence (DNA): TGTGCCAGCAGCATCCTGCGGGTTGGCAATCAGCCCCAGCATTTT. This sequence encodes CASSILRVGNQPQHF.

The chain links TRBV9 to TRBJ2-7; 14 nucleotides line up with TRBD2. With V trimmed by 0 bases and J by 6 bases, 5 bases remained unmatched. The CDR3 is made up of 16 amino acids. Per germline, CDR1 SGDLS and CDR2 YYNGEE. CDR3 bases: TGTGCCAGCAGCGTAGGGGGACTAGCGGGAGTCGGCGAGCAGTACTTC. This sequence encodes CASSVGGLAGVGEQYF. Drawing the rest from reference TRBV9 and TRBJ2-7, the complete variable domain is DSGVTQTPKHLITATGQRVTLRCSPRSGDLSVYWYQQSLDQGLQFLIQYYNGEERAKGNILERFSAQQFPDLHSELNLSSLELGDSALYFCASSVGGLAGVGEQYFGPGTRLTVT.

CDR3 sequence reads: CASSPLAGEGNEQFF. Here the CDR3 DNA reads TGTGCCAGCAGCCCTCTAGCGGGAGAAGGCAATGAGCAGTTCTTC. This sequence joins TRBV7-9 and TRBJ2-1; TRBD2 agrees at 10 bases. V shed 5 bases, J shed 6 bases, and the junction held 7 bases outside the gene matches. Germline CDR1 SEHNR, CDR2 FQNEAQ (reference sequence). This CDR3 comprises 15 residues.

The chain carries TRBV5-1 and TRBJ1-2; the match to TRBD1 covers 8 bases. Looked up from germline, CDR1 is SGHRS and CDR2 is YFSETQ. The CDR3 has 15 amino acids. The V gene end was trimmed by 4 bases and the J gene end by 2 bases; junction bases not matched to a gene: 7. The CDR3 DNA follows: TGCGCCAGCAGCCCGGGACAGGAGGCGAACTATGGCTACACCTTC. This gives the protein CASSPGQEANYGYTF.

As for this clonotype: A much larger clone is a single base away; this may be a read error. The CDR3 region is CASRITDTQYF. The CDR3 nucleotides are TGTGCCAGCAGGATCACAGATACGCAGTATTTT. The rearrangement links TRBV28 to TRBJ2-3, with D unresolved. The germline V gene encodes CDR1 MDHEN and CDR2 SYDVKM. Trimming left V 6 bases short and J 2 bases short, with 3 bases between. The CDR3 spans 11 residues.

Only one count was recorded for this clonotype. In nucleotides, the CDR3 is TGTGCCAGCATTCAGGCAGCAGGGGGCGGCTACACCTTC. Its translation: CASIQAAGGGYTF. The chain recombines TRBV28 with TRBJ1-2; 8 bases are shared with TRBD1. V lost 7 bases and J lost 8; bases outside the gene matches: 9. The CDR3 runs 13 residues. CDR1 is MDHEN, CDR2 SYDVKM, per germline.

V gene TRBV3-1 combines with J gene TRBJ2-7; the D call may be TRBD1 or TRBD2 (5 bases each). CDR3 length equals 12 residues. The germline CDR1 and CDR2 sequences are LGHDT and YNNKEL (reference sequence). V lost 3 bases, J lost 6 bases, and 9 bases lay in between. The chain's CDR3 is CASSQMGVEQYF. CDR3 sequence (DNA): TGTGCCAGCAGCCAGATGGGGGTCGAGCAGTACTTC.

This clonotype has a single count. The gene calls are TRBV6-1 and TRBJ2-1; D is tentatively TRBD1 or TRBD2 (6 bases each). The CDR3 runs to 14 residues. V was cut by 5 bases and J by 5 bases, with 13 bases left in between. Germline V gene data show CDR1 as MNHNS and CDR2 as SASEGT. CDR3 sequence: CASSFERGDNEQFF. In nucleotides, the CDR3 is TGTGCCAGCAGTTTCGAGAGGGGGGACAATGAGCAGTTCTTC.

The chain uses TRBV3-1 and TRBJ2-7; no firm D call. Germline V CDR1 and CDR2: LGHDT, YNNKEL (reference sequence). Trimming removed 2 bases from V and 7 bases from J, with 6 bases in between. The CDR3 spans 11 residues. The CDR3 here is CASSQTQEQYF. The CDR3 DNA reads as TGTGCCAGCAGCCAAACCCAAGAGCAGTACTTC.

The V gene is TRBV7-2, the J gene TRBJ2-5; weak D call: TRBD2 (5 bases). The CDR3 has 15 amino acids. CDR1 and CDR2 (germline): SGHTA, FQGNSA. V shed 0 bases and J shed 1 base, with 9 bases lying between them. The CDR3 nucleotides are TGTGCCAGCAGCTTAGCTGTGGGGAGCCAAGAGACCCAGTACTTC. Translating it yields CASSLAVGSQETQYF.

The chain joins TRBV6-5 to TRBJ1-1; no clear D. Germline V gene sequence: CDR1 MNHEY, CDR2 SVGAGI. The germline V and J ends were trimmed by 2 bases and 1 base, with 8 bases remaining between them. This CDR3 contains 14 residues. The DNA of the CDR3 is TGTGCCAGCAGTTACCGGGCCAAGAACACTGAAGCTTTCTTT. This gives the protein CASSYRAKNTEAFF.

For the CDR3, the DNA is TGTGCCAGCAGCCAAGCGCGGGGGAGCACAGATACGCAGTATTTT. It translates to CASSQARGSTDTQYF. This chain joins TRBV4-2 and TRBJ2-3; 7 bases are shared with TRBD2. The CDR3 extends over 15 amino acids. Germline CDR1 reads LGHNA; CDR2 reads YNFKEQ. V gave up 1 base and J gave up 0 bases; unmatched junction bases: 1.

This clonotype has only a few counts. The chain couples TRBV18 to TRBJ2-7; no clear D. V was cut by 2 bases and J by 3 bases, with 2 bases left in between. The CDR3 sequence is 11 residues long. Germline lookup yields CDR1 KGHSH and CDR2 LQKENI. CDR3 bases: TGTGCCAGCTCACCAGACTACGAGCAGTACTTC. Its protein is CASSPDYEQYF. Filled out from reference TRBV18 and TRBJ2-7, the complete variable domain reads NAGVMQNPRHLVRRRGQEARLRCSPMKGHSHVYWYRQLPEEGLKFMVYLQKENIIDESGMPKERFSAEFPKEGPSILRIQQVVRGDSAAYFCASSPDYEQYFGPGTRLTVT.

This chain connects TRBV30 to TRBJ2-7; the match to TRBD2 covers 13 bases. V shed 5 bases and J 5 bases; nucleotides not matched to a gene: 0. The CDR3 is made up of 12 amino acids. Per germline, CDR1 GTSNPN and CDR2 SVGIG (reference sequence). DNA for the CDR3: TGTGCCTGGGGGACTAGCGGGAACGAGCAGTACTTC. It encodes CAWGTSGNEQYF.